Listed here are 23 T cell receptor beta chains from one sample, sequenced in a study of post-analysis software for immune sequencing data. General observations from the study: The five TRBV segments detected at higher frequency in patients than in controls included TRBV5-6, TRBV5-1 and TRBV20-1.

Unique molecular identifiers tagged the TCR beta cDNA libraries. TCRdb re-called the PCR reads with MiXCR, one entry per CDR3 protein. Among more than 500,000 distinct CDR3 sequences listed, 30% to 40% were seen once. Their recognized antigens are unknown. The source material was blood. All receptors derive from a girl between 2 and 17 years old with multiple sclerosis.

This clonotype was observed a few times. The V call is TRBV20-1, the J call TRBJ2-5; D is perhaps TRBD1 (6 bases). Between the trimmed V and J ends, which lost 5 bases and 7 bases, there was a span of 14 bases. Per the germline V gene, CDR1 is DFQATT and CDR2 is SNEGSKA (reference sequence). There are 12 residues in the CDR3. The CDR3 sequence is CSAGGLVGTQYF. CDR3 sequence (DNA): TGCAGTGCTGGGGGCCTAGTGGGGACCCAGTACTTC.

The J gene is TRBJ2-1, the V gene TRBV12-3 or TRBV12-4, with no clear D. CDR3 length equals 12 residues. Trimming removed 8 bases from V and 4 bases from J, with 9 bases in between. CDR3 residues: CASQKGYNEQFF. CDR3 in DNA: TGTGCCAGCCAAAAAGGATACAATGAGCAGTTCTTC.

The rearrangement uses TRBV10-3 and TRBJ2-1; maybe TRBD1 (6 bases). Between the trimmed V and J ends, which lost 0 bases and 3 bases, there was a span of 24 bases. The CDR3 contains 20 residues. CDR1 is ENHRY, CDR2 SYGVKD, per germline. The DNA for the CDR3 is TGTGCCATCAGTGAGTCCGGCCCCCCAATTACAGGGCAATTCTACAATGAGCAGTTCTTC. Its translation: CAISESGPPITGQFYNEQFF.

This clonotype has a handful of counts. The chain links TRBV7-9 to TRBJ1-6; D ambiguous. CDR1 and CDR2 from the germline V gene are SEHNR and FQNEAQ (reference sequence). V was shortened by 5 bases and J by 9 bases, with 8 bases between the two germline ends. CDR3 length equals 12 residues. Here the CDR3 DNA reads TGTGCCAGCAGCACCCAGACTTCACCCCTCCACTTT. It specifies CASSTQTSPLHF.

In this sample, this clonotype turned up a few times. The chain joins TRBV7-9 to TRBJ2-7, with D tentatively TRBD2 (6 bases). V lost 5 bases and J 6 bases, leaving 11 bases between the germline ends. Germline V gene sequence: CDR1 SEHNR, CDR2 FQNEAQ (reference sequence). This CDR3 is 12 amino acids long. The CDR3 sequence is CASSAGLTEQYF. The CDR3 coding sequence is TGTGCCAGCAGCGCGGGACTGACCGAGCAGTACTTC.

This clonotype was counted only a few times. V and J are TRBV5-6 and TRBJ1-2; possibly TRBD1 for D (5 bases). The CDR3 loop spans 14 amino acids. Germline V lookup: CDR1 SGHDT, CDR2 YYEEEE. V lost 7 bases and J 6 bases, leaving 19 bases between the germline ends. The CDR3 nucleotides are TGTGCCAGCGTCCGGGACCGAGTAGTGGATGGCTACACCTTC. As protein: CASVRDRVVDGYTF.

This clonotype has only a few counts. V and J are TRBV11-2 and TRBJ2-7; perhaps D is TRBD1 or TRBD2 (5 bases each). CDR1 and CDR2 (germline): SGHAT, FQNNGV. Trimming stripped 6 bases from V and 10 bases from J, with 13 bases between. The CDR3 is 11 residues long. DNA for the CDR3: TGTGCCAGCAGTTGGGACGGGGCCCAGTACTTC. Amino acids: CASSWDGAQYF.

This clonotype was picked up a small number of times. The chain employs TRBV12-3 or TRBV12-4 and TRBJ2-1, with a possible D match to TRBD2 (6 bases). Trimming left V 10 bases short and J 3 bases short, with 16 bases between. This CDR3 has 14 residues. The CDR3, as DNA: TGTGCCACCACGATCCGGGGGAACTACAATGAGCAGTTCTTC. The encoded protein is CATTIRGNYNEQFF.

CDR3 protein: CASSINLPGLAGGLIPTYEQYF. CDR3 DNA: TGTGCCAGCAGTATAAACCTGCCGGGACTAGCGGGGGGGCTAATCCCGACCTACGAGCAGTACTTC. The V gene is TRBV12-3 or TRBV12-4, the J gene TRBJ2-7, with TRBD2 matching over 16 bases. Unmatched junction bases numbered 21, after V lost 5 bases and J lost 2 bases. The CDR3 runs 22 residues.

With respect to this clonotype: A read error is possible here, since a much larger clone lies one base away. Given the absence of the conserved phenylalanine or tryptophan at the CDR3 end, a read error is likely. The J gene is TRBJ2-3, the V gene TRBV7-2, with D hard to call. The CDR3 extends over 13 amino acids. V lost 5 bases and J 0 bases, leaving 6 bases between the germline ends. The germline gives CDR1 SGHTA, CDR2 FQGNSA. The CDR3 coding sequence is TGTGCCAGCAGCGCGTACAGCACAGATACGCAGTATTAT. This translates into CASSAYSTDTQYY.

This chain joins TRBV6-6 and TRBJ1-5; maybe TRBD1 (5 bases). This CDR3 is built from 13 residues. From germline, CDR1 is MNHNY and CDR2 SVGAGI (reference sequence). The V end was cut by 2 bases, the J end by 6 bases, with 8 bases between. The CDR3 DNA follows: TGTGCCAGCAGTTACCCTGGGACTCAGCCCCAGCATTTT. Its protein is CASSYPGTQPQHF.

This sequence joins TRBV5-1 and TRBJ2-4; a weak D match, TRBD2 (6 bases). Judging by the DNA end, TRBJ2-7 fits better; the J call may be wrong. The germline CDR1 and CDR2 sequences are SGHRS and YFSETQ. The CDR3 is 14 residues long. The CDR3 loop reads CASSPFGGGYEQYF. CDR3 sequence (DNA): TGCGCCAGCAGCCCGTTTGGGGGAGGCTACGAGCAGTACTTC.

This clonotype was counted a few times. The genes are TRBV20-1 and TRBJ2-1; D is perhaps TRBD1 (7 bases). The CDR3 consists of 17 residues. Looked up from germline, CDR1 is DFQATT and CDR2 is SNEGSKA (reference sequence). V was trimmed by 6 bases and J by 8 bases, leaving 29 bases between them. The CDR3 sequence: CSALGRGLGQIGHEQFF. The CDR3 nucleotides read TGCAGTGCCCTAGGCCGGGGGTTGGGACAGATAGGCCATGAGCAGTTCTTC.

This clonotype has just a few counts. The chain combines TRBV6-5 with TRBJ2-1; 8 bases are a match to TRBD1. The ends lost 9 bases at V and 7 bases at J; junction bases unmatched: 11. This CDR3 has 14 amino acids. From germline, CDR1 is MNHEY and CDR2 SVGAGI. This CDR3 reads CASGQGNPGNEQFF. CDR3 sequence (DNA): TGTGCCAGTGGACAGGGTAATCCTGGGAATGAGCAGTTCTTC.

The chain carries TRBV6-6 and TRBJ1-5; D might be TRBD1 (6 bases). This CDR3 is 15 amino acids long. Deletions cut 6 bases from V and 2 bases from J, with 14 bases between. Germline V CDR1 and CDR2: MNHNY, SVGAGI (reference sequence). The CDR3 region has the DNA TGTGCCAGCAGGCAGGAGGGGGGGGGCAATCAGCCCCAGCATTTT. This gives the protein CASRQEGGGNQPQHF.

The rearrangement links TRBV15 to TRBJ2-4; the D gene could be TRBD1 or TRBD2 (5 bases each). CDR1 is LNHNV, CDR2 YYDKDF, per germline (reference sequence). Trimming took 9 bases from V and 6 from J, leaving 15 bases between them. CDR3 length: 13 residues. The CDR3: CATKARGSNIQYF. DNA of the CDR3: TGTGCCACAAAGGCCCGGGGCTCAAACATTCAGTACTTC.

The V gene is TRBV4-1, the J gene TRBJ2-1, with D perhaps matching TRBD1 (5 bases). The V gene lost 4 bases and the J gene lost 5 bases, with 12 bases spanning the gap. This CDR3 has 14 residues. Germline-derived CDR1 and CDR2 are MGHRA and YSYEKL. The CDR3 DNA reads as TGCGCCAGCAGCCGACCTACCAGGGACAATGAGCAGTTCTTC. Translated, it gives CASSRPTRDNEQFF.

J is TRBJ1-4 and V is TRBV4-1; 8 bases fit TRBD1. From germline, CDR1 is MGHRA and CDR2 YSYEKL. The CDR3 totals 15 residues. Unmatched junction bases numbered 9, after V lost 4 bases and J lost 8 bases. The DNA for the CDR3 is TGCGCCAGCAGCCCCAGGGGGCCCCCCGACGAAAAACTGTTTTTT. It is translated as CASSPRGPPDEKLFF.

The gene calls are TRBV20-1 and TRBJ1-2; D is uncertain. The V end lost 5 bases, the J end lost 7 bases, and 11 bases lay between the germline ends. CDR3 length: 11 residues. Germline V gene lookup returns CDR1 DFQATT and CDR2 SNEGSKA (reference sequence). In DNA, the CDR3 is TGCAGTGCTTACAGTACCTTTGGCTACACCTTC. This encodes CSAYSTFGYTF.

The J gene is TRBJ2-5, the V gene TRBV5-1; D is uncertain. The V end lost 4 bases, the J end lost 2 bases, and 12 bases lay between the germline ends. Germline V CDR1 and CDR2: SGHRS, YFSETQ. The CDR3 covers 14 residues. Here the CDR3 DNA reads TGCGCCAGCAGCCCTCAGGCCAGTCAAGAGACCCAGTACTTC. It yields the protein CASSPQASQETQYF.

The chain employs TRBV28 and TRBJ2-3; 8 nucleotides align to TRBD2. The ends lost 3 bases at V and 6 bases at J; junction bases unmatched: 5. The CDR3 is 14 residues long. CDR1 is MDHEN, CDR2 SYDVKM, per germline. The CDR3 protein is CASSFTLAGDTQYF. The CDR3 region has the DNA TGTGCCAGCAGTTTTACGTTAGCGGGGGATACGCAGTATTTT.

J is TRBJ2-5 and V is TRBV4-1; D is ambiguous. Trimming stripped 6 bases from V and 4 bases from J, with 12 bases between. The CDR3 runs to 13 residues. Germline CDR1 is MGHRA and CDR2 is YSYEKL. CDR3 in amino acids: CASSVGLLETQYF. DNA of the CDR3: TGCGCCAGCAGTGTGGGGTTGTTAGAGACCCAGTACTTC.

This sequence joins TRBV3-1 and TRBJ2-3; tentative D call: TRBD2 (5 bases). Trimming cost V 4 bases and J 2 bases, with 16 bases left between them. CDR1 and CDR2 from the germline V gene are LGHDT and YNNKEL (reference sequence). The length of the CDR3 is 16 residues. The CDR3 sequence is CASSPRTGGFTDTQYF. The CDR3 region has the DNA TGTGCCAGCAGCCCCCGGACTGGCGGCTTCACAGATACGCAGTATTTT.